The entry below gives a single TCR beta chain sequence along with its context. Antigen unknown. Trimming pared 4 bases from V and 4 bases from J, leaving 15 bases between. Germline CDR1 reads MGHDK; CDR2 reads SYGVNS. This CDR3 is built from 15 residues. The record originates from a study of shared clonotypes between healthy human individuals. General observations from the study: The study generally estimated greater richness for naive than memory subsets.

Each replicate PCR on the sorted subsets used 200 to 250 ng DNA (about 30,000 T cell genomes). The data were produced by immunoSEQ multiplex PCR, yet TCRdb's version contains in-frame clones alone and is incomplete. The table lists about 2.4 million clones, approximately 93% of them singletons, with 0.36% in the top ten. The chain uses TRBV25-1 and TRBJ2-3; TRBD1 might be the D (5 bases). The source of this sequence is a man aged 18-30 years in good health. Some clones in this sample may be carry-over from other donors' samples. Sequences were obtained from naive CD4+ T cells from PBMCs. Subset noted: CD45RA+ positively selected. The CDR3 nucleotides are TGTGCCAGCAGTGCCGCCGGACAAATGTCAGATACGCAGTATTTT. The encoded protein is CASSAAGQMSDTQYF.